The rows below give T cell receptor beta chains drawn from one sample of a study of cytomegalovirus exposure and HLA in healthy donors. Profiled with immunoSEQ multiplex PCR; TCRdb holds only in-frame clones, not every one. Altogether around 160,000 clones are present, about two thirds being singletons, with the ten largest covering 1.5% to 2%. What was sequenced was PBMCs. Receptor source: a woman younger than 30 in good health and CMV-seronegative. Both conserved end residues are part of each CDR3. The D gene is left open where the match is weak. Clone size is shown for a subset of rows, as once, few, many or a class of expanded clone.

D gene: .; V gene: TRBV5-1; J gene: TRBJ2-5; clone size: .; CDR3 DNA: TGCGCCAGCCACTCGCCCCCCCAAGAGACCCAGTACTTC; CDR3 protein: CASHSPPQETQYF
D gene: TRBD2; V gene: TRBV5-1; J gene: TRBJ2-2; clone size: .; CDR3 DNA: TGCGCCAGCAGCTCGGGACTAGCGGGCGGGGCCGGGGAGCTGTTTTTT; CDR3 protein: CASSSGLAGGAGELFF
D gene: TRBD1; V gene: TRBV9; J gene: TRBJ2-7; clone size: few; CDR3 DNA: TGTGCCAGCAGCTCACAGGGGGCAGACTACGAGCAGTACTTC; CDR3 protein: CASSSQGADYEQYF
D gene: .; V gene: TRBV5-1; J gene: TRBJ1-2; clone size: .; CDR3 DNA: TGCGCCAGCAGCTTGGATTCCCAGGGGCACTATGGCTACACCTTC; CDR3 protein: CASSLDSQGHYGYTF
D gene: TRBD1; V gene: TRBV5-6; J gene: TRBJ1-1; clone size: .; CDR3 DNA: TGTGCCAGCAGGGAAACAGGGGGCGGTAGCTACGCTGAAGCTTTCTTT; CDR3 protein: CASRETGGGSYAEAFF
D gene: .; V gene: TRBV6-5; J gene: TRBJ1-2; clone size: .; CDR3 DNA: TGTGCCGCGGGTAACTATGGCTACACCTTC; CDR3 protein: CAAGNYGYTF
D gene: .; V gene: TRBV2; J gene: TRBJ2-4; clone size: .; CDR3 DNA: TGTGCCAGCAGTGGCGCGGGGCGAAACAGTCAGTACTTC; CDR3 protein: CASSGAGRNSQYF
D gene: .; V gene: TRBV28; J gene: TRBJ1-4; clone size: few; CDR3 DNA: TGTGCCAGCAGCCTCCCCCAGGGCGGTGAAAAACTGTTTTTT; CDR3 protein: CASSLPQGGEKLFF
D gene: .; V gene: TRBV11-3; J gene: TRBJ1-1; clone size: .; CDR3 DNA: TGTGCCAGCAGCTCCAAGAGGACTGAAGCTTTCTTT; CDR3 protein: CASSSKRTEAFF
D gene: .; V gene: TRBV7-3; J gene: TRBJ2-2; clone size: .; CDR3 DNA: TGTGCCAGCAGCCCAGGACTGAACACCGGGGAGCTGTTTTTT; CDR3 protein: CASSPGLNTGELFF
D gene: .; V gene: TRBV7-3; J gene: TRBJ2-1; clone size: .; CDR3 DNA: TGTGCCAGCAGCGGAAACCGGGGAGACTCCTACAATGAGCAGTTCTTC; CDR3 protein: CASSGNRGDSYNEQFF
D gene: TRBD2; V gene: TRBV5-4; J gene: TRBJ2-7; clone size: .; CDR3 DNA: TGTGCCAGCAGCTCGGGACTAGCGGGGATCGCCTACGAGCAGTACTTC; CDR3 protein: CASSSGLAGIAYEQYF
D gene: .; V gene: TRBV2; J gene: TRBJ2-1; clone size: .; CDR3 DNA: TGTGCCAGCAGGGGGACTGCCGGCTCCTACAATGAGCAGTTCTTC; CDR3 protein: CASRGTAGSYNEQFF
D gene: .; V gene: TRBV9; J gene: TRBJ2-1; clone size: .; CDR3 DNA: TGTGCCAGCAGCGGTGACAGGCCGTTGACTTTCGACGAGCAGTTCTTC; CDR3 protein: CASSGDRPLTFDEQFF
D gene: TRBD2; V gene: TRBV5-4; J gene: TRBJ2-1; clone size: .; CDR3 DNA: TGTGCCAGCAGCCTGGTTGGGACTAGCGGGAGGATGCGCTCCTACAATGAGCAGTTCTTC; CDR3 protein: CASSLVGTSGRMRSYNEQFF
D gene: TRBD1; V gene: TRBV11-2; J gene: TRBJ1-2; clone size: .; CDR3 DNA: TGTGCCAGCAGACAAACAGGGGATTTGGGCTACACCTTC; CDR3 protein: CASRQTGDLGYTF
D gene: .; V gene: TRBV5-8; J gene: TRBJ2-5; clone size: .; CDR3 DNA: TGTGCCAGCAGCTTTGGAGAACGGCAAGAGACCCAGTACTTC; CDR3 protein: CASSFGERQETQYF
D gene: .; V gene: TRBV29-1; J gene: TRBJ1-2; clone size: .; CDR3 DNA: TGCAGCGTTGACGGGGTAAGGGGCTACACCTTC; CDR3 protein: CSVDGVRGYTF
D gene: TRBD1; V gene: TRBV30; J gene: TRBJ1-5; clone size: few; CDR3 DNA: TGTGCCTGGACCGACAGGGATGGCAATCAGCCCCAGCATTTT; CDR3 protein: CAWTDRDGNQPQHF
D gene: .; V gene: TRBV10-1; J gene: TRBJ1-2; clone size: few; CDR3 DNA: TGCGCCAGCAGTCCCGACAGAACCTATGGCTACACCTTC; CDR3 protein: CASSPDRTYGYTF
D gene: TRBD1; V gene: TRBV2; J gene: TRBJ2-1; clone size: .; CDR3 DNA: TGTGCCAGCATCCGGGACAGGGGTTACAATGAGCAGTTCTTC; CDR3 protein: CASIRDRGYNEQFF
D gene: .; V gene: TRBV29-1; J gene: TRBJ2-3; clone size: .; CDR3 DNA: TGCAGCGTTGAAAGGACAGCCTCGGATACGCAGTATTTT; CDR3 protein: CSVERTASDTQYF
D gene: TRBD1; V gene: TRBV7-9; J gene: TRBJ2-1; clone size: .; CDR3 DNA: TGTGCCAGCAGCTCGGGACAGGGCAATGAGCAGTTCTTC; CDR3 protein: CASSSGQGNEQFF
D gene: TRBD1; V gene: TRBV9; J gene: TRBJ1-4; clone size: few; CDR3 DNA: TGTGCCAGCAGCACTTACAGGGGTCCTAATGAAAAACTGTTTTTT; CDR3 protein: CASSTYRGPNEKLFF
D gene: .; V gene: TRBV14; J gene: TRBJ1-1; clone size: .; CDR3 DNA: TGTGCCAGCAGCCAAGACAGGAACACTGAAGCTTTCTTT; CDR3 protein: CASSQDRNTEAFF
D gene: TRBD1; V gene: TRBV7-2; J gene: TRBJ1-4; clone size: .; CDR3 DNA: TGTGCCAGCAGCTTGACCACAGGGGGCCCATTCCCAAAACTGTTTTTT; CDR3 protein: CASSLTTGGPFPKLFF
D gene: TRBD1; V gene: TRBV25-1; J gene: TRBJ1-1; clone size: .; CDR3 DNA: TGTGCCAGCAGTGTGAGGACAGGGCTACCAGCTTTCTTT; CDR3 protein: CASSVRTGLPAFF
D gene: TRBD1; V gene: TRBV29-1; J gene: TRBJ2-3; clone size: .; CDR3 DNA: TGCAGCGCACCGGTGACAGGGGCACGCACAGATACGCAGTATTTT; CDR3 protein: CSAPVTGARTDTQYF
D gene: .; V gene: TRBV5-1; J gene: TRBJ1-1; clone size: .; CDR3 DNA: TGCGCCAGCAGGAAAACAGGGCAGGACACTGAAGCTTTCTTT; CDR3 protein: CASRKTGQDTEAFF
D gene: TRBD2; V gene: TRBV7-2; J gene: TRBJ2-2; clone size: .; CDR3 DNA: TGTGCCAGCAGGAGTAGCGGGGGGAGGGGGGAGCTGTTTTTT; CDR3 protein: CASRSSGGRGELFF
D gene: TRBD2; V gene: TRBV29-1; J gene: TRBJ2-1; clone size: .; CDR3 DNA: TGCAACGCAAGACTAGCTGGCAATGAGCAGTTCTTC; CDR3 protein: CNARLAGNEQFF
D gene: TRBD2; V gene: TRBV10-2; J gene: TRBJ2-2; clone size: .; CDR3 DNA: TGCGCCAGCAGTGAAACCCCGGCGCGAAATTTAGCGGGAGGGCCTCCCGGGGAGCTGTTTTTT; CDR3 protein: CASSETPARNLAGGPPGELFF
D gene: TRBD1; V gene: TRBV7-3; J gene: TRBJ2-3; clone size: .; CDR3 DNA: TGTGCCAGCAGCAAACAGGGGCCTAAGAGCACAGATACGCAGTATTTT; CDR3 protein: CASSKQGPKSTDTQYF
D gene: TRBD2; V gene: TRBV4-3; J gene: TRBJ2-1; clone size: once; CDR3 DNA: TGCGCCAGCAGCCAAGAATGGCTAGCGGGGAATAATGAGCAGTTCTTC; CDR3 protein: CASSQEWLAGNNEQFF
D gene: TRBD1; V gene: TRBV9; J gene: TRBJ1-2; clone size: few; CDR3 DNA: TGTGCCAGCAGCGTAGCGGCAGGGGGCCGGTATGGCTACACCTTC; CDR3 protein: CASSVAAGGRYGYTF
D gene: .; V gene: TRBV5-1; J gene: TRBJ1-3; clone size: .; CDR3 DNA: TGCGCCAGCAGCTTCTCCTCTGGAAACACCATATATTTT; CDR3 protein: CASSFSSGNTIYF
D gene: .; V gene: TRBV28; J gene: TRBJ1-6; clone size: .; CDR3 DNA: TGTGCCAGCAGCCAGGATTCACCCCTCCACTTT; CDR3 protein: CASSQDSPLHF
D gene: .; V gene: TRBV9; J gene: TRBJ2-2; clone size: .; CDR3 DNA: TGTGCCAGCAGCGTAAACCCGGGGACCGGGGAGCTGTTTTTT; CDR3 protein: CASSVNPGTGELFF
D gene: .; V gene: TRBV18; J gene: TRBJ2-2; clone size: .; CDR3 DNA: TGTGCCAGCTCACCACAAGGGACATACATACTGAACACCGGGGAGCTGTTTTTT; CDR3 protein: CASSPQGTYILNTGELFF
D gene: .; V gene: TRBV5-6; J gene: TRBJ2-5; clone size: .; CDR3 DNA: TGTGCCAGCAGCTTGGGGGGACCGGGACTGCAAGAGACCCAGTACTTC; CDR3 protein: CASSLGGPGLQETQYF
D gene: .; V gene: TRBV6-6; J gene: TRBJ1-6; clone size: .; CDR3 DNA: TGTGCCAGCAGTTACTCGATCCGGGTTTCCAATCCACCCCTCCACTTT; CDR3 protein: CASSYSIRVSNPPLHF
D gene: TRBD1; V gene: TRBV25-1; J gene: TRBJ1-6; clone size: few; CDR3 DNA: TGTGCCAGCACTAAGGGACAGTATAATTCACCCCTCCACTTT; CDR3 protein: CASTKGQYNSPLHF
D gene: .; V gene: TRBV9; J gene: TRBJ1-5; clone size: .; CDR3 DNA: TGTGCCAGCAGCGGGGGCAGGCTAGGACAGCCCCAGCATTTT; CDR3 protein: CASSGGRLGQPQHF
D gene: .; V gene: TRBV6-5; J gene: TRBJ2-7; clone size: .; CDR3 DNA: TGTGCCAGCAGTTTCAGCTCCGGGGAGCAGTACTTC; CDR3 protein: CASSFSSGEQYF
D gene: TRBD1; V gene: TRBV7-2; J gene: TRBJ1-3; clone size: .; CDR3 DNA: TGTGCCAGCAGCTCTACAGGGGTATCTGGAAACACCATATATTTT; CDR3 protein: CASSSTGVSGNTIYF
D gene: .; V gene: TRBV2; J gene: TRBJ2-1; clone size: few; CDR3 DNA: TGTGCCAGCATGCGGGACGGGCCCTACAATGAGCAGTTCTTC; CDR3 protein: CASMRDGPYNEQFF
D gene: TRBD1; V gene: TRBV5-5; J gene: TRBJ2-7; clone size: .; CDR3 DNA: TGTGCCAGCAGCTTAGACAGGGGTATGTACGAGCAGTACTTC; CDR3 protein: CASSLDRGMYEQYF
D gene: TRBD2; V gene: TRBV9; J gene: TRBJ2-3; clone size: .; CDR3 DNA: TGTGCCAGCAGCGTAGTGGCTAGCGGGGACCTTAGCACAGATACGCAGTATTTT; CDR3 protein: CASSVVASGDLSTDTQYF
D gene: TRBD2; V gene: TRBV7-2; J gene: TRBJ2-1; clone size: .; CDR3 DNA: TGTGCCAGCAGCTTAGGGTGGTTAGCGGGGGGCAGCTCCTACAATGAGCAGTTCTTC; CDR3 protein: CASSLGWLAGGSSYNEQFF
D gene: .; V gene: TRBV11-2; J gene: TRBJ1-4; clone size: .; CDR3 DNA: TGTGCCAGCAGCCTATACAGGGCCGAGCTGGATGAAAAACTGTTTTTT; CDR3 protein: CASSLYRAELDEKLFF